This passage covers 27 T cell receptor beta chains from one sample sequenced in a study of shared clonotypes between healthy human individuals (dated by TCRdb to about 2020). Receptor libraries were prepared by the immunoSEQ multiplex PCR assay. TCRdb provides this immuneACCESS table in a form limited to in-frame rearrangements. Some clones are lacking; in checked studies, under half of them reflect an unresolved V gene, and why the rest are absent is not known. Across this sample there are approximately 1,500,000 clones, with roughly 98% seen only once. Around 0.47% of the sample is held by the ten biggest clonotypes. The sequencing input was naive CD4+ T cells sorted from blood. The sample's cell subset or site label is to be understood as: CD45RA+ positively selected. Receptor source: a young man in good health.

DNA of the CDR3: TGTGCCAGCAGCTCACAGGGTAGAAGGAATCAGCCCCAGCATTTT. Amino acid sequence: CASSSQGRRNQPQHF. V and J are TRBV7-2 and TRBJ1-5; a weak D match, TRBD1 (6 bases). Trimming pared 4 bases from V and 4 bases from J, leaving 14 bases between. The length of the CDR3 is 15 residues. CDR1 and CDR2 from the germline V gene are SGHTA and FQGNSA.

The chain combines TRBV28 with TRBJ1-2; the D is unclear. Trimming took 3 bases from V and 2 from J, leaving 4 bases between them. This CDR3 spans 12 amino acids. Germline assignment: CDR1 MDHEN and CDR2 SYDVKM. CDR3 in amino acids: CASSFGNYGYTF. CDR3 in DNA: TGTGCCAGCAGTTTTGGAAACTATGGCTACACCTTC.

This rearrangement joins TRBV7-9 to TRBJ2-1; 10 positions match TRBD2. Germline CDR1 SEHNR, CDR2 FQNEAQ (reference sequence). This CDR3 has 17 residues. Trimming cost V 3 bases and J 4 bases; bases outside gene matches: 9. The CDR3 sequence: CASSLPPTSGIYNEQFF. The CDR3 nucleotides are TGTGCCAGCAGCTTGCCGCCTACTAGCGGGATATACAATGAGCAGTTCTTC.

This chain links TRBV15 with TRBJ2-7; 8 bases map to TRBD1. The germline V gene has CDR1 LNHNV and CDR2 YYDKDF (reference sequence). The V and J ends lost 2 bases and 6 bases, in that order; junction bases with no gene match: 6. The length of the CDR3 is 14 residues. The CDR3, as DNA: TGTGCCACCAGCAGAAGAGACAGGGGCAGCGAGCAGTACTTC. It codes for CATSRRDRGSEQYF. Full variable domain (remainder filled in from reference TRBV15 and TRBJ2-7): DAMVIQNPRYQVTQFGKPVTLSCSQTLNHNVMYWYQQKSSQAPKLLFHYYDKDFNNEADTPDNFQSRRPNTSFCFLDIRSPGLGDTAMYLCATSRRDRGSEQYFGPGTRLTVT.

As DNA, the CDR3 is TGTGCCAGCATAGGTAGCTCTGAAGCTTTCTTT. It encodes CASIGSSEAFF. V gene TRBV6-5 combines with J gene TRBJ1-1; D gene ambiguous. V was cut by 7 bases and J by 6 bases, with 9 bases left in between. The germline gives CDR1 MNHEY, CDR2 SVGAGI. The CDR3 is 11 amino acids.

This chain joins TRBV5-1 and TRBJ2-7; possibly TRBD2 for D (6 bases). The CDR3 runs to 14 residues. V dropped 1 base and J dropped 5 bases, with 13 bases sitting between them. CDR1 and CDR2 (germline): SGHRS, YFSETQ. CDR3 residues: CASSLLLAAHEQYF. The CDR3 bases are TGCGCCAGCAGCTTGTTACTAGCAGCCCACGAGCAGTACTTC.

This clone was seen a single time. The chain recombines TRBV2 with TRBJ1-1, with 9 bases that match TRBD1. The CDR3 has 16 residues. CDR1 is SNHLY and CDR2 is FYNNEI in the germline V gene. The junction had 8 bases not matched to a gene; V was cut back by 5 bases and J by 1 base. In nucleotides, the CDR3 is TGTGCCAGCAGTACTACAGGGGGCAACCAGAACACTGAAGCTTTCTTT. As protein: CASSTTGGNQNTEAFF.

CDR3 region: CSVAGQANTEAFF. Written as DNA, the CDR3 is TGCAGCGTCGCTGGACAGGCGAACACTGAAGCTTTCTTT. V is TRBV29-1 and J is TRBJ1-1, with 7 bases fitting TRBD1. V shed 6 bases, J shed 1 base, and the junction held 5 bases outside the gene matches. This CDR3 region has 13 residues. Germline CDR1 reads SQVTM; CDR2 reads ANQGSEA. The complete variable domain, with remaining parts taken from reference TRBV29-1 and TRBJ1-1, reads SAVISQKPSRDICQRGTSLTIQCQVDSQVTMMFWYRQQPGQSLTLIATANQGSEATYESGFVIDKFPISRPNLTFSTLTVSNMSPEDSSIYLCSVAGQANTEAFFGQGTRLTVV.

DNA for the CDR3: TGTGCCATCAGTGACGGACTAGCGGGAGTTCGGTACGAGCAGTACTTC. This encodes CAISDGLAGVRYEQYF. The V gene is TRBV10-3, the J gene TRBJ2-7, with 13 bases fitting TRBD2. CDR1 is ENHRY and CDR2 is SYGVKD in the germline V gene. V lost 3 bases and J lost 4; bases outside the gene matches: 6. There are 16 residues in the CDR3.

For this clone: The sample carries other DNA sequences with the same CDR3. The gene calls are TRBV20-1 and TRBJ2-5; D gene uncertain. V was trimmed by 3 bases and J by 5 bases, leaving 7 bases between them. The germline V gene encodes CDR1 DFQATT and CDR2 SNEGSKA (reference sequence). This CDR3 comprises 11 residues. For the CDR3, the DNA is TGCAGTGCTAGTATCGGGGAGACCCAGTACTTC. As protein: CSASIGETQYF.

This chain uses TRBV6-1 with TRBJ1-2; tentatively, D is TRBD1 (5 bases). V lost 6 bases and J lost 6, with 20 bases in between. This CDR3 spans 15 amino acids. Looked up from germline, CDR1 is MNHNS and CDR2 is SASEGT. CDR3 DNA: TGTGCCAGCAGGGAACCGCCTGTAATCAGGGATGGCTACACCTTC. It is translated as CASREPPVIRDGYTF.

The chain carries TRBV28 and TRBJ1-2, with 8 nucleotides matching TRBD1. This CDR3 spans 15 amino acids. The germline CDR1 and CDR2 sequences are MDHEN and SYDVKM. V lost 5 bases to trimming and J lost 6 bases; unmatched junction nucleotides: 11. The chain's CDR3 is CASSTPTGDGHGYTF. The CDR3, as DNA: TGTGCCAGCAGTACCCCGACAGGGGATGGTCATGGCTACACCTTC.

Turning to this clone: In the same sample, other DNA sequences code for this CDR3. This chain links TRBV11-3 with TRBJ2-2, with a possible D match to TRBD2 (5 bases). Germline V CDR1 and CDR2: SGHNT, YENEEA. This CDR3 comprises 13 residues. V was pared by 4 bases and J by 5 bases, with 8 bases between. CDR3 nucleotide sequence: TGTGCCAGCAGCTCCCGGGGTACCGGGGAGCTGTTTTTT. Translation: CASSSRGTGELFF.

The CDR3 loop reads CASSPMGQGFPEAFF. The CDR3 DNA reads TGTGCCAGCTCACCAATGGGACAGGGGTTTCCTGAAGCTTTCTTT. This sequence joins TRBV18 and TRBJ1-1, with 10 bases lining up with TRBD1. V lost 2 bases to trimming and J lost 6 bases; unmatched junction nucleotides: 6. Germline V gene lookup returns CDR1 KGHSH and CDR2 LQKENI. This CDR3 has 15 residues.

The chain recombines TRBV4-3 with TRBJ2-3; D gene unclear. The CDR3 loop spans 16 amino acids. The germline V gene has CDR1 LGHNA and CDR2 YSLEER. V was shortened by 0 bases and J by 1 base, with 11 bases between the two germline ends. The CDR3 nucleotides are TGCGCCAGCAGCCAAGATGGCAGATCGCGCACAGATACGCAGTATTTT. Translation gives CASSQDGRSRTDTQYF.

The gene calls are TRBV9 and TRBJ2-3, with no clear D. The CDR3 runs to 13 residues. Germline CDR1 is SGDLS and CDR2 is YYNGEE. V lost 0 bases to trimming and J lost 5 bases, with 7 bases between them. CDR3 sequence (DNA): TGTGCCAGCAGCGTAGGGCCGAAAGATACGCAGTATTTT. It yields the protein CASSVGPKDTQYF.

The CDR3 reads CASTRDPSGQETQYF. CDR3 DNA sequence: TGTGCCAGCACCCGAGACCCTAGCGGCCAAGAGACCCAGTACTTC. V and J are TRBV9 and TRBJ2-5; 7 positions match TRBD2. V shed 6 bases, J shed 1 base, and the junction held 9 bases outside the gene matches. Germline CDR1 is SGDLS and CDR2 is YYNGEE. This CDR3 is 15 amino acids long.

The CDR3 is CASKPGQREETQYF. The DNA for the CDR3 is TGCGCCAGCAAACCGGGACAGCGGGAAGAGACCCAGTACTTC. The V gene is TRBV5-1, the J gene TRBJ2-5; possibly TRBD1 for D (7 bases). Germline lookup yields CDR1 SGHRS and CDR2 YFSETQ. The CDR3 has 14 amino acids. Trimming removed 6 bases at V and 3 bases at J, with 15 bases between.

Regarding this clone: The same CDR3 is also encoded by other DNA sequences in this sample. The chain is built from TRBV5-1 and TRBJ2-5; 7 positions agree with TRBD1. The V segment lost 2 bases and the J segment 2 bases; nucleotides outside the gene matches: 6. CDR1 is SGHRS, CDR2 YFSETQ, per germline. The CDR3 is made up of 15 amino acids. CDR3 residues: CASSFGTALQETQYF. CDR3 nucleotide sequence: TGCGCCAGCAGCTTCGGGACAGCCTTGCAAGAGACCCAGTACTTC. The entire variable domain, with the rest obtained from reference TRBV5-1 and TRBJ2-5, is as follows: KAGVTQTPRYLIKTRGQQVTLSCSPISGHRSVSWYQQTPGQGLQFLFEYFSETQRNKGNFPGRFSGRQFSNSRSEMNVSTLELGDSALYLCASSFGTALQETQYFGPGTRLLVL.

The J gene is TRBJ1-4, the V gene TRBV2; a weak D match, TRBD1 (6 bases). CDR3 length equals 13 residues. Germline CDR1 is SNHLY and CDR2 is FYNNEI. V was cut by 6 bases and J by 8 bases, with 13 bases left in between. The CDR3 spells CASRDSPREKLFF. The CDR3 bases are TGTGCCAGCAGGGACAGCCCCAGGGAAAAACTGTTTTTT. The entire variable domain, with the rest obtained from reference TRBV2 and TRBJ1-4, is as follows: EPEVTQTPSHQVTQMGQEVILRCVPISNHLYFYWYRQILGQKVEFLVSFYNNEISEKSEIFDDQFSVERPDGSNFTLKIRSTKLEDSAMYFCASRDSPREKLFFGSGTQLSVL.

The gene calls are TRBV7-9 and TRBJ1-1; no clear D gene. This CDR3 contains 13 residues. Germline assignment: CDR1 SEHNR and CDR2 FQNEAQ (reference sequence). Trimming cost V 3 bases and J 1 base, with 6 bases left between them. The CDR3, as DNA: TGTGCCAGCAGCTTTGCGGAGAACACTGAAGCTTTCTTT. Encoded protein: CASSFAENTEAFF.

The V gene is TRBV29-1, the J gene TRBJ2-6; D ambiguous. With 4 bases removed from V and 1 base from J, the gap between germline ends came to 11 bases. Looked up from germline, CDR1 is SQVTM and CDR2 is ANQGSEA. The CDR3 loop spans 15 amino acids. The CDR3 protein is CSVVQPNSGANVLTF. The CDR3 DNA reads as TGCAGCGTTGTACAGCCAAATTCTGGGGCCAACGTCCTGACTTTC.

V is TRBV5-6 and J is TRBJ1-5; D unclear. The V gene's germline CDR1 is SGHDT and CDR2 YYEEEE. This CDR3 is 16 amino acids long. Trimming pared 0 bases from V and 2 bases from J, leaving 12 bases between. The chain's CDR3 is CASSLGGWLRNQPQHF. The CDR3 region has the DNA TGTGCCAGCAGCTTGGGCGGTTGGCTCCGCAATCAGCCCCAGCATTTT.

The chain carries TRBV7-6 and TRBJ2-1; TRBD2 might be the D (6 bases). The CDR3 consists of 17 residues. Trimming stripped 1 base from V and 0 bases from J, with 13 bases between. Germline V lookup: CDR1 SGHVS, CDR2 FNYEAQ. The DNA for the CDR3 is TGTGCCAGCAGCTTAGTGGGTGGGGGGAGCTCCTACAATGAGCAGTTCTTC. Residues: CASSLVGGGSSYNEQFF.

The V call is TRBV28, the J call TRBJ1-5, with TRBD1 matching 8 bases. V was pared by 4 bases and J by 5 bases, with 4 bases of the junction left unmatched. In germline, CDR1 is MDHEN, CDR2 SYDVKM. The CDR3 spans 14 residues. The CDR3 reads CASSSTQGDQPQHF. The CDR3 bases are TGTGCCAGCAGTTCAACACAGGGGGATCAGCCCCAGCATTTT.

V is TRBV5-1 and J is TRBJ2-5; 16 bases agree with TRBD2. V gave up 4 bases and J gave up 5 bases; unmatched junction bases: 11. The CDR3 length is 18 residues. Germline V lookup: CDR1 SGHRS, CDR2 YFSETQ. DNA of the CDR3: TGCGCCAGCAGCAAAGGGACTAGCGGGAGGGTTTCAATGGAGACCCAGTACTTC. Protein sequence: CASSKGTSGRVSMETQYF.

This clone appeared a single time. This rearrangement joins TRBV5-1 to TRBJ1-2, with D possibly TRBD1 on 6 matching bases. Trimming removed 0 bases at V and 4 bases at J, with 10 bases between. The CDR3 consists of 14 residues. Germline V gene sequence: CDR1 SGHRS, CDR2 YFSETQ. CDR3: CASSLEQGFYGYTF. The CDR3 region has the DNA TGCGCCAGCAGCTTGGAACAGGGCTTCTATGGCTACACCTTC.